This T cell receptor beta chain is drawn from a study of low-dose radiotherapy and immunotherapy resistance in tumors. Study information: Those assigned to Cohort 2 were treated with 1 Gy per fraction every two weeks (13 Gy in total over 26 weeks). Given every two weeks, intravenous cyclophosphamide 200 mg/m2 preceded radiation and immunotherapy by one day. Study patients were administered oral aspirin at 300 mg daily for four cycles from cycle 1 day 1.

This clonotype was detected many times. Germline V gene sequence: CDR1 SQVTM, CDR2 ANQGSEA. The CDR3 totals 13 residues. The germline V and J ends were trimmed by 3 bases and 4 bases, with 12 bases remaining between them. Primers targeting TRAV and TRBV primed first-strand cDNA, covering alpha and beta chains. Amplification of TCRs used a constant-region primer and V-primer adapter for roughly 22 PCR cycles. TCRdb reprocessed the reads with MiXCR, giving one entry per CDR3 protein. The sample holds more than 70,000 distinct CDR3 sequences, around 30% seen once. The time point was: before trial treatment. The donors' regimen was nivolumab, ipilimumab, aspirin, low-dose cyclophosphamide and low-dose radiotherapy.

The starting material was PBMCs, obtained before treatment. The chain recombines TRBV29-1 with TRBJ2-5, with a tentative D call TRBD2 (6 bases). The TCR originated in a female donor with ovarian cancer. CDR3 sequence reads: CSVDSEGRETQYF. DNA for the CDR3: TGCAGCGTTGATTCGGAGGGCCGAGAGACCCAGTACTTC.